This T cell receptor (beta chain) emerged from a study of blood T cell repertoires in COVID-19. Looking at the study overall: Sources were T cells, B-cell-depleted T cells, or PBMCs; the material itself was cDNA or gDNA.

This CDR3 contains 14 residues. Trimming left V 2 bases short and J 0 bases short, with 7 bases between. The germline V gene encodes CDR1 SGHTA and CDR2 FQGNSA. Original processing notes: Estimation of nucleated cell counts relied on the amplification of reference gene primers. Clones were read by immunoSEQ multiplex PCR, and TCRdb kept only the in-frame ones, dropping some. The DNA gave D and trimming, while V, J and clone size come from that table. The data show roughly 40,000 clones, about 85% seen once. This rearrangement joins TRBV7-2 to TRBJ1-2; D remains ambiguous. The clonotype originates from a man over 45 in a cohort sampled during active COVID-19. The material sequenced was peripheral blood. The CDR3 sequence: CASSLPPANYGYTF. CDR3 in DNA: TGTGCCAGCAGCTTACCCCCAGCTAACTATGGCTACACCTTC.